The clone carrying this T cell receptor (beta chain) was counted once. Its specificity is unknown. These data are taken from a study of cytotoxic CD8 clonotypes in ibrutinib-treated CLL. Turning to the study itself: The patients comprised approximately ten relapsed/refractory and roughly 15 treatment-naive cases, about 18 IGHV unmutated. Among responders, some 25 were partial and 2 complete; after median approximately 62 months, approximately 15 stayed remitted and approximately 12 progressed.

The trim removed 4 bases at V and 2 bases at J, leaving 5 bases unmatched. CDR1 is MGHDK and CDR2 is SYGVNS in the germline V gene. The CDR3 has 17 amino acids. Only in-frame clones appear in the TCRdb table, and some are missing; sequencing was by immunoSEQ multiplex PCR. The table shows roughly 110,000 clones, with 58% occurring only once. Study-wide results and limits: Clonality at baseline surpassed age-matched healthy donors and tracked circulating CD8+ T-cell counts.

The receptor's source is a human donor with chronic lymphocytic leukemia. V gene TRBV25-1 combines with J gene TRBJ2-6, with TRBD1 matching 10 bases. The sample was PBMCs, taken after 24 months of ibrutinib treatment. CDR3: CASSAGQGVPGANVLTF. The CDR3 region has the DNA TGTGCCAGCAGTGCTGGACAGGGGGTCCCTGGGGCCAACGTCCTGACTTTC.